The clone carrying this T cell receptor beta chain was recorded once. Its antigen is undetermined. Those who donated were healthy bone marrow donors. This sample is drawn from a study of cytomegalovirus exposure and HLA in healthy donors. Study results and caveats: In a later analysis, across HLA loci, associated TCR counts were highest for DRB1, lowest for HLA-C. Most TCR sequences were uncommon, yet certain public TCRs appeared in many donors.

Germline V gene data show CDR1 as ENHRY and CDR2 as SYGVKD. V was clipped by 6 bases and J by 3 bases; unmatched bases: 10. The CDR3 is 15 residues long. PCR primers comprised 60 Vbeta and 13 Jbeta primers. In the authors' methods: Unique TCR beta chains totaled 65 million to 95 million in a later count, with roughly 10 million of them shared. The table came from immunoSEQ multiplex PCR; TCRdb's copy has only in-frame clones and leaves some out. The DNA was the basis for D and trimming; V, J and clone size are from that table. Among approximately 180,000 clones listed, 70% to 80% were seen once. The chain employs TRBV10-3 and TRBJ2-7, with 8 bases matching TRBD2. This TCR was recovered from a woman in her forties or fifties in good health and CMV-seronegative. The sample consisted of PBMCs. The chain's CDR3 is CAIRAGSREDYEQYF. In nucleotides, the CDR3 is TGTGCCATCAGAGCCGGGTCGCGGGAGGACTACGAGCAGTACTTC.